The sequence of this TCR beta chain was determined in a study of CD8+CD57+ T cells in acquired aplastic anemia. Study-wide points: Overlap between patients and controls comprised about 28 CD8+ CDR3 sequences.

This clonotype was observed many times. Its specificity is not known. The CDR3 covers 14 residues. V was trimmed by 0 bases and J by 5 bases, leaving 10 bases between them. Germline assignment: CDR1 MNHNS and CDR2 SASEGT. Profiles of TCR beta VDJ and CDR3 were generated from a genomic DNA template. TCRdb re-derived calls from the reads in MiXCR, one entry per CDR3 protein. This repertoire shows more than 200,000 distinct CDR3 sequences, around 49% found once; its top ten account for less than 20%. For sequencing, patients were chosen who had shown expansion of CD8+CD57+ cells by flow cytometry. Patients had not yet gotten any therapy when their blood was taken for sampling.

This TCR derives from a human donor with aplastic anemia. Sequenced sample: sorted CD4+, CD8+, or CD8+CD57+ T cells (not recorded which) from PBMCs. The V and J genes are TRBV6-1 and TRBJ1-2; D remains ambiguous. The CDR3 is CASSEASRRYGYTF. CDR3 DNA sequence: TGTGCCAGCAGTGAAGCAAGTAGACGGTATGGCTACACCTTC.